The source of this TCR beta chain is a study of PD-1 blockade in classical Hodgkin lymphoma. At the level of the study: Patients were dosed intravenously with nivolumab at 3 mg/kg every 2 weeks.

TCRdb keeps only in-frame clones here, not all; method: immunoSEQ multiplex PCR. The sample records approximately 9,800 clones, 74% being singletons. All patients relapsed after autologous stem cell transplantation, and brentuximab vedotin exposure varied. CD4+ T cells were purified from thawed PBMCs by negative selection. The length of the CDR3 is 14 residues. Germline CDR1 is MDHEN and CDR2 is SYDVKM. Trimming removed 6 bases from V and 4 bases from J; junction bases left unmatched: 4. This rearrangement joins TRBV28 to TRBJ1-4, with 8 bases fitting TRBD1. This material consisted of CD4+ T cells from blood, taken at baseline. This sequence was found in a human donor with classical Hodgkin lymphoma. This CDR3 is CASSDRGLNEKLFF. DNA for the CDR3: TGTGCCAGCAGCGACAGGGGACTTAATGAAAAACTGTTTTTT.